This T cell receptor beta chain appears in the sequencing data of a study of OX40 agonist ivuxolimab in advanced cancers. Germline-derived CDR1 and CDR2 are MNHNY and SVGAGI (reference sequence). Trimming shortened V by 6 bases and J by 2 bases, and 11 bases separated the two germline ends. This CDR3 has 14 amino acids. Sequencing used immunoSEQ multiplex PCR; TCRdb keeps in-frame clones, though not all of them. This table has around 100,000 clones, 90% appearing once. This clone was observed a single time. Sequencing used CD4+ or CD8+ T cells sorted from blood, obtained in a trial of the OX40 agonist ivuxolimab. V gene TRBV6-6 combines with J gene TRBJ1-5, with a tentative D call TRBD1 (6 bases). The TCR originated in an adult with an advanced solid tumor such as melanoma, head and neck, liver or kidney cancer. In nucleotides, the CDR3 is TGTGCCAGCAGACTCCGGACAGGCAATCAGCCCCAGCATTTT. Translating gives CASRLRTGNQPQHF.